This T cell receptor beta chain was sequenced in a study of blood T cell repertoires in COVID-19. The overall study: Material from acute and convalescent COVID-19 was sourced from the United States, Italy and Spain.

CDR1 SGHNT and CDR2 YYREEE come from the germline V gene (reference sequence). This CDR3 comprises 15 residues. The junction had 8 bases not matched to a gene; V was cut back by 4 bases and J by 3 bases. Using immunoSEQ multiplex PCR, the repertoire was profiled, and TCRdb retains in-frame clones only, with some absent. The table lists over 50,000 clones, roughly 84% of them singletons, with about 16% in the top ten. The clonotype originates from a man between 60 and 75 years old with COVID-19, enrolled during active disease. The V and J genes are TRBV5-4 and TRBJ2-5; 8 bases line up with TRBD2. The sample comprised peripheral blood. CDR3 coding DNA: TGTGCCAGCAGCCCCCGGGGGGGCGTAAAAGAGACCCAGTACTTC. It yields the protein CASSPRGGVKETQYF. Filled out from reference TRBV5-4 and TRBJ2-5, the complete variable domain reads ETGVTQSPTHLIKTRGQQVTLRCSSQSGHNTVSWYQQALGQGPQFIFQYYREEENGRGNFPPRFSGLQFPNYSSELNVNALELDDSALYLCASSPRGGVKETQYFGPGTRLLVL.